The entry below describes one TCR beta chain. No cognate antigen has been identified for it. Per-nucleotide qualities are absent, and no much larger clonotype sits a single base away. V and J are truncated by 2 bases and 2 bases respectively, leaving an intervening sequence of 14 bases. Inclusive of the bounding cysteine and phenylalanine, the CDR3 is 16 residues long. Left in the record is the CDR3 DNA by itself, 48 bases read in frame from the first base. CDR1 PRHDT and CDR2 FYEKMQ were looked up in the germline V gene (reference sequence). Using the deep immunoSEQ assay, TCR CDR3 regions were amplified from genomic DNA by multiplex PCR. Extracted genomic DNA from each cell subset was spread evenly across all wells of several immunoSEQ 96-well plates, with each plate serving as a replicate. For sorted subsets, roughly 200 ng genomic DNA, equal to tens of thousands of T cell genomes, was loaded into each replicate PCR. Purified libraries were quantified with a Qubit 3.0 fluorometer, sized on a Bioanalyzer 2100, and re-quantified with the KAPA Library Quantification kit. A separate single-read 150-cycle Illumina NextSeq 550 flow cell was used to sequence each immunoSEQ 96-well plate. For the original study's pipeline: Because the immunoSEQ output held only junctional sequences and lacked quality scores, the filtering could not match the filtering applied to full-length reads. Sequences were annotated with PyIR, a Python wrapper for IgBLAST v1.9, and V/J genes and CDR3 were assigned using IMGT germline references. Any read was removed if the V/J assignment was weak (E-value above 1e-6), the CDR3 was missing, or the read contained stop codons, out-of-frame junctions, or ambiguous translated residues. V3J clonotypes were defined by identical inferred V gene, J gene, and CDR3 amino acid sequence. Percentage overlap between repertoires was computed as shared unique clonotypes divided by the size of the smaller repertoire. Repertoire richness was assessed with RTK rarefaction, the Chao1 estimator, and Recon v2.1 estimates of unobserved clonotypes. Generation probabilities were computed with OLGA for all TCRbeta clonotypes obtained by the gDNA method from a handful of donors. TCRdb mirrors the immuneACCESS table, restricted to in-frame sequences. Some clones are absent from its copies; in checked studies, under half trace to an unresolved V gene, and the reason for the others is unknown. V and J calls plus clone size are reproduced from that table; the DNA served to infer D and trimming. Present in this sample are fewer than 1 million clones, approximately 96% of which were seen just once. Clones ranked in the top ten supply about 0.22% of the sample.

This entry comes from a study of shared clonotypes between healthy human individuals (dated by TCRdb to 2019 to 2021). Some background on the complete study: A couple of women and a few men aged 18 to 49 years were included in the cohort. For each donor, three plates each were used for CD4 naive and CD4 memory, two plates were used for CD8 naive, and one plate was used for CD8 memory. The study deeply sequenced blood TCR repertoires of 5 or 6 healthy adults to estimate repertoire size and the extent of clonotype sharing between individuals. To increase sequencing depth and limit assay-specific biases, different laboratories used diverse techniques to prepare libraries and sequence TCR repertoires. Per donor, leukapheresis produced somewhere between about 0.94 and 9.5 billion PBMCs. What the study reported, not specific to this receptor: Sharing across several donors was observed for about 5% of naive CD4, 3% to 4% of naive CD8, 2.3% of memory CD4, and about 0.4% of memory CD8 clonotypes. Sampling was limited to blood, and TCR repertoires in tissue likely differ from TCR repertoires in blood. Clonotypes shared by all four sorted-subset donors showed higher generation probabilities than non-shared clonotypes. Based on pairwise subsampling, the degree of clonotype sharing among donors was expected to be affected by sequencing depth. Incomplete sequencing was indicated by rarefaction of sorted-subset datasets, despite the large sequencing depth. Larger estimated clonotype richness was generally found for naive subsets than for memory subsets. The genetic and exposure-history diversity represented was limited by the small number of donors.

CD8 naive samples were CD45RO-negative cells positively selected for CCR7, giving a CD45RA+CCR7+ population that excluded TemRA cells. The donors were healthy, HIV-negative adults who had no recently reported acute infections or vaccinations. Every donor was a Caucasian adult residing in Nashville, Tennessee, USA. After blood collection by leukapheresis, PBMCs were isolated using Ficoll-Histopaque density gradient centrifugation and then cryopreserved in the vapor phase of liquid nitrogen. Purity and quantity of every magnetically sorted T cell population were checked by analytical flow cytometry. From each sorted fraction, genomic DNA was isolated and quantified by UV absorbance on a Nanodrop 2000c.

Recombination linked TRBV13 to TRBJ2-3, with the D segment identity uncertain. The sequencing input was naive CD8+ T cells sorted from blood. In the paper's terms, the cell subset or site label means: CD45RA+CCR7+. This clonotype was sampled from a man in his thirties or forties in good health. The CDR3 loop reads CASSLMGREDTDTQYF. The DNA sequence follows: TGTGCCAGCAGCTTAATGGGCCGTGAGGACACAGATACGCAGTATTTT.